These 21 T cell receptor beta chains were sequenced from one sample in a study of cytomegalovirus exposure and HLA in healthy donors. Repertoires were generated with immunoSEQ multiplex PCR, while TCRdb's copy carries only in-frame clones and drops some. The sample has roughly 130,000 clones, approximately 85% seen once. Sequences were obtained from PBMCs. Every receptor here comes from a woman in her twenties or thirties in good health and CMV-seronegative.

CDR3 loop: CASSPQPSGGMSSYEQYF. The DNA of the CDR3 is TGTGCCAGCAGCCCTCAACCTAGCGGGGGAATGAGCTCCTACGAGCAGTACTTC. The gene calls are TRBV5-4 and TRBJ2-7, with 10 nucleotides matching TRBD2. CDR1 SGHNT and CDR2 YYREEE come from the germline V gene (reference sequence). J was trimmed by 0 bases and V by 4 bases; bases with no gene match: 13. This CDR3 is built from 18 residues.

The rearrangement joins TRBV7-8 to TRBJ2-2; D possibly corresponds to TRBD2 (7 bases). The germline V and J ends were trimmed by 2 bases and 4 bases, with 14 bases remaining between them. CDR1 SGHVS and CDR2 FQNEAQ come from the germline V gene. The CDR3 runs 16 residues. The chain's CDR3 is CASSLRGAEGTGELFF. The CDR3 nucleotides read TGTGCCAGCAGCTTACGGGGGGCCGAAGGCACCGGGGAGCTGTTTTTT. The whole variable domain, filled in from reference TRBV7-8 and TRBJ2-2, reads GAGVSQSPRYKVAKRGQDVALRCDPISGHVSLFWYQQALGQGPEFLTYFQNEAQLDKSGLPSDRFFAERPEGSVSTLKIQRTQQEDSAVYLCASSLRGAEGTGELFFGEGSRLTVL.

The V gene is TRBV7-2, the J gene TRBJ1-3; TRBD1 is a possible D gene (5 bases). The V and J ends lost 5 bases and 0 bases respectively, with 14 bases between them. Germline assignment: CDR1 SGHTA and CDR2 FQGNSA. The CDR3 totals 16 residues. This CDR3 reads CASSTGGISSGNTIYF. The DNA of the CDR3 is TGTGCCAGCAGCACTGGGGGGATCTCCTCTGGAAACACCATATATTTT.

The chain joins TRBV13 to TRBJ2-1; a weak D match, TRBD2 (6 bases). In germline, CDR1 is PRHDT, CDR2 FYEKMQ (reference sequence). The CDR3 spans 15 residues. Trimming removed 3 bases at V and 0 bases at J, with 9 bases between. The CDR3 DNA is TGTGCCAGCAGCTTGGGGCGGGGCTCCTACAATGAGCAGTTCTTC. Amino acids: CASSLGRGSYNEQFF.

CDR3 coding DNA: TGTGCCACCAGCCCCTGGACAGGGGGACGGGAGACCCAGTACTTC. This gives the protein CATSPWTGGRETQYF. The V and J genes are TRBV15 and TRBJ2-5; 10 nucleotides align to TRBD1. There are 15 residues in the CDR3. Germline CDR1 LNHNV, CDR2 YYDKDF (reference sequence). The V gene end was trimmed by 5 bases and the J gene end by 5 bases; junction bases not matched to a gene: 8.

This chain joins TRBV9 and TRBJ2-5; 7 nucleotides match TRBD1. From germline, CDR1 is SGDLS and CDR2 YYNGEE. V trimming: 3 bases; J trimming: 1 base; junction bases outside the gene matches: 6. The CDR3 loop spans 15 amino acids. The CDR3 loop reads CASSAGDRVQETQYF. The CDR3 DNA reads as TGTGCCAGCAGCGCAGGCGACAGGGTCCAAGAGACCCAGTACTTC. The complete variable domain, with remaining parts taken from reference TRBV9 and TRBJ2-5, reads DSGVTQTPKHLITATGQRVTLRCSPRSGDLSVYWYQQSLDQGLQFLIQYYNGEERAKGNILERFSAQQFPDLHSELNLSSLELGDSALYFCASSAGDRVQETQYFGPGTRLLVL.

The CDR3 DNA is TGTGCCAGTGGATCAGGGGGGAATGAGCAGTTCTTC. Translated, it gives CASGSGGNEQFF. The genes are TRBV19 and TRBJ2-1; the D gene is possibly TRBD1 (7 bases). The length of the CDR3 is 12 residues. In germline, CDR1 is LNHDA, CDR2 SQIVND (reference sequence). Trimming pared 8 bases from V and 7 bases from J, leaving 12 bases between.

The rearrangement uses TRBV18 and TRBJ1-6, with 8 bases fitting TRBD1. The germline V gene has CDR1 KGHSH and CDR2 LQKENI. The CDR3 totals 17 residues. Trimming cost V 4 bases and J 0 bases; bases outside gene matches: 5. This CDR3 is CASSRDRPSSYNSPLHF. CDR3 bases: TGTGCCAGCTCACGGGACAGGCCGAGCTCCTATAATTCACCCCTCCACTTT. Variable domain in full (rest from reference TRBV18 and TRBJ1-6): NAGVMQNPRHLVRRRGQEARLRCSPMKGHSHVYWYRQLPEEGLKFMVYLQKENIIDESGMPKERFSAEFPKEGPSILRIQQVVRGDSAAYFCASSRDRPSSYNSPLHFGNGTRLTVT.

This clone was counted a single time. The chain links TRBV6-5 to TRBJ1-1, with D maybe TRBD1 (5 bases). This CDR3 is 14 amino acids long. Per the germline V gene, CDR1 is MNHEY and CDR2 is SVGAGI. Trimming removed 2 bases from V and 5 bases from J, with 12 bases in between. The CDR3 here is CASSYALRGTEAFF. In DNA form, the CDR3 reads TGTGCCAGCAGTTACGCCCTAAGGGGTACTGAAGCTTTCTTT.

This chain links TRBV11-2 with TRBJ2-5; 7 bases line up with TRBD1. The trim removed 3 bases at V and 5 bases at J, leaving 9 bases unmatched. The CDR3 runs to 15 residues. Germline assignment: CDR1 SGHAT and CDR2 FQNNGV. CDR3 nucleotides: TGTGCCAGCAGCTTGGGACAGATTCAGAGGGAGACCCAGTACTTC. It translates to CASSLGQIQRETQYF.

The chain couples TRBV5-6 to TRBJ2-7; 7 nucleotides match TRBD1. J was trimmed by 3 bases and V by 4 bases; bases with no gene match: 4. Germline CDR1 and CDR2: SGHDT and YYEEEE. This CDR3 contains 13 residues. CDR3 loop: CASSLTGNYEQYF. Here the CDR3 DNA reads TGTGCCAGCAGCCTGACAGGGAACTACGAGCAGTACTTC.

This rearrangement joins TRBV5-1 to TRBJ2-1, with 8 bases fitting TRBD2. This CDR3 spans 15 amino acids. CDR1 is SGHRS and CDR2 is YFSETQ in the germline V gene. Germline trimming cut 0 bases from V and 9 bases from J; bases unmatched to any gene: 8. The CDR3 coding sequence is TGCGCCAGCAGCTTGGCTCCGGGACTAGAAGGTGAGCAGTTCTTC. It encodes CASSLAPGLEGEQFF.

The V call is TRBV5-1, the J call TRBJ2-2; TRBD1 matches at 7 bases. The CDR3 is 18 residues long. Germline trimming cut 0 bases from V and 5 bases from J; bases unmatched to any gene: 13. Germline assignment: CDR1 SGHRS and CDR2 YFSETQ. CDR3 in DNA: TGCGCCAGCAGCTTGGCACGAGGGGGCGCGAGTCTAACCGGGGAGCTGTTTTTT. It yields the protein CASSLARGGASLTGELFF.

The sample holds one count of this clone. Written as DNA, the CDR3 is TGTGCCAGCAGCTCGGGACAGGGACATAACACCGGGGAGCTGTTTTTT. Translating it yields CASSSGQGHNTGELFF. The chain links TRBV13 to TRBJ2-2; 9 nucleotides match TRBD1. J gave up 2 bases and V 4 bases, and 5 bases lay outside the gene matches. The CDR3 is made up of 16 amino acids. CDR1 is PRHDT, CDR2 FYEKMQ, per germline (reference sequence).

The chain couples TRBV19 to TRBJ2-7, with TRBD1 matching 7 bases. Germline lookup yields CDR1 LNHDA and CDR2 SQIVND (reference sequence). The CDR3 is 15 residues long. Trimming at V came to 4 bases and at J to 2 bases, leaving 8 bases not matched to a gene. The CDR3 protein is CASSKTGQATYEQYF. In DNA form, the CDR3 reads TGTGCCAGTAGTAAAACCGGACAGGCGACCTACGAGCAGTACTTC.

This clone was recorded once. The chain links TRBV19 to TRBJ2-7; TRBD1 agrees at 8 bases. Per germline, CDR1 LNHDA and CDR2 SQIVND (reference sequence). V lost 4 bases to trimming and J lost 2 bases; unmatched junction nucleotides: 7. The CDR3 runs to 15 residues. The CDR3 sequence is CASSKGGQGTYEQYF. CDR3 nucleotide sequence: TGTGCCAGTAGTAAAGGCGGACAGGGCACCTACGAGCAGTACTTC.

This clone has more than one count but fewer than ten. This sequence joins TRBV19 and TRBJ1-5, with TRBD1 matching 10 bases. Germline V gene data show CDR1 as LNHDA and CDR2 as SQIVND (reference sequence). Trimming took 4 bases from V and 6 from J; bases not matched to a gene: 9. The CDR3 extends over 16 amino acids. DNA of the CDR3: TGTGCCAGTAGTACTAATAAGGACAGGGGGACTCAGCCCCAGCATTTT. It encodes CASSTNKDRGTQPQHF.

The chain couples TRBV18 to TRBJ1-1, with 10 bases matching TRBD1. There are 15 residues in the CDR3. After removal of 3 bases from V and 5 bases from J, the junction contained 6 bases not matched to a gene. Germline values: CDR1 KGHSH, CDR2 LQKENI. This CDR3 reads CASSPSGQGGTEAFF. CDR3 sequence (DNA): TGTGCCAGCTCACCGAGTGGACAGGGGGGTACTGAAGCTTTCTTT.

The chain employs TRBV5-4 and TRBJ2-2; possible D gene TRBD2, 5 bases. V was shortened by 5 bases and J by 5 bases, with 10 bases between the two germline ends. Germline CDR1 is SGHNT and CDR2 is YYREEE (reference sequence). The CDR3 runs 13 residues. The CDR3 nucleotides are TGTGCCAGCAGACTGAGGGAAACCGGGGAGCTGTTTTTT. Encoded protein: CASRLRETGELFF.

The chain has TRBV4-1 and TRBJ2-5, with TRBD2 identical over 14 bases. Germline loops: CDR1 MGHRA, CDR2 YSYEKL. After removal of 4 bases from V and 0 bases from J, the junction contained 7 bases not matched to a gene. This CDR3 comprises 18 residues. CDR3 in amino acids: CASSPRTSGGLDQETQYF. The CDR3 region has the DNA TGCGCCAGCAGCCCGAGGACTAGCGGGGGGCTAGACCAAGAGACCCAGTACTTC.

To note about this clone: The sample carries other DNA sequences with the same CDR3. The chain combines TRBV5-1 with TRBJ2-2, with a tentative D call TRBD1 (6 bases). Germline CDR1 is SGHRS and CDR2 is YFSETQ. CDR3 length: 13 residues. Trimming removed 4 bases at V and 4 bases at J, with 8 bases between. This chain's CDR3 is CASSIQGTGELFF. The CDR3 region has the DNA TGCGCCAGCAGCATACAGGGCACCGGGGAGCTGTTTTTT.